This T cell receptor beta chain originates from a study of early T cells in non-severe SARS-CoV-2 infection. Study summary: It was bulk RNA from unsorted whole blood that was sequenced, and the chains were unpaired. Study observations and caveats: Matching with VDJdb favored anti-spike CD8 responses (missing private and CD4 specificities).

This clonotype has a count of ten or more. Its antigen is not identified. Researchers attached unique molecular identifiers to individual cDNA molecules. TCRdb re-analysed the 5' RACE reads in MiXCR, keeping a single row per CDR3 protein. Of approximately 83,000 distinct CDR3 sequences listed, more than 12% are singletons. Germline values: CDR1 SEHNR, CDR2 FQNEAQ (reference sequence). CDR3 length: 14 residues. V lost 5 bases, J lost 1 base, and 11 bases lay in between. The source is an adult who was a healthcare worker with PCR-confirmed SARS-CoV-2 infection or an uninfected control (not recorded which). The sequencing sample was made of whole blood. The rearrangement links TRBV7-9 to TRBJ1-1; possible D gene TRBD1, 5 bases. The CDR3 coding sequence is TGTGCCAGCAGCCCGCGGGGGAGGAACACTGAAGCTTTCTTT. This sequence encodes CASSPRGRNTEAFF.